This T cell receptor beta chain was recorded in a study of OX40 agonist ivuxolimab in advanced cancers. Autoimmune disease history or systemic immunosuppression disqualified patients. Measured with immunoSEQ multiplex PCR; TCRdb has only the in-frame clones, and not every one. In the table there are some 80,000 clones, approximately 95% of which are singletons. Trimming cost V 1 base and J 0 bases, with 10 bases left between them. This CDR3 spans 15 amino acids. Germline CDR1 reads MGHRA; CDR2 reads YSYEKL. This clone appeared once. Its antigen remains unidentified. Study observations and caveats: Mean expanded clone counts were higher in CD8+ than CD4+ T cells.

This sample comprised CD4+ or CD8+ T cells sorted from blood, obtained in a trial of the OX40 agonist ivuxolimab. This TCR came from an adult with an advanced solid tumor such as melanoma, head and neck, liver or kidney cancer. The chain carries TRBV4-1 and TRBJ2-7, with D perhaps TRBD1 (5 bases). The CDR3 spells CASSQGPQGSYEQYF. Here the CDR3 DNA reads TGCGCCAGCAGCCAAGGGCCTCAGGGCTCCTACGAGCAGTACTTC.